The clone carrying this T cell receptor beta chain was seen a few times. In the original processing: Nucleated cell counts were estimated from reference gene primer amplification. Measured with immunoSEQ multiplex PCR; TCRdb has only the in-frame clones, and not every one. The D gene and trimming were derived from the DNA, and the V and J assignments and clone size from that table. The sample contains about 98,000 clones, more than 75% of which appear only once. These data are taken from a study of blood T cell repertoires in COVID-19. Whole-study context: Samples came from the United States, Italy and Spain, spanning acute and convalescent COVID-19. In each case, the material was cDNA or gDNA derived from T cells, B-cell-depleted T cells, or PBMCs.

Sequenced material: peripheral blood. This clonotype was sampled from a human donor in a cohort sampled during active COVID-19.

This CDR3 reads CASSSITVNTEAFF. The CDR3 DNA follows: TGTGCCAGCAGTTCCATCACAGTGAACACTGAAGCTTTCTTT. This chain links TRBV6-5 with TRBJ1-1; D is unclear. The CDR3 extends over 14 amino acids. Deletions cut 4 bases from V and 0 bases from J, with 9 bases between. The germline gives CDR1 MNHEY, CDR2 SVGAGI.